These T cell receptor beta chains were read from a single sample in a study of cytomegalovirus exposure and HLA in healthy donors. Some clones are missing from TCRdb's copy, which holds only in-frame ones; the method was immunoSEQ multiplex PCR. The data contain 90,000 to 150,000 clones, roughly 71% of them singletons. The sample was PBMCs. Source of these receptors: a woman aged 40-49 years in good health and CMV-seropositive. Both conserved end residues are part of each CDR3. The order of the fields is D gene, J gene, clone size, V gene, CDR3 length, CDR3 protein, CDR3 DNA. The D gene is left open where the match is weak. Clone size appears in some rows only: once, few, many, or a class for an expanded clone.

d_gene: NA
j_gene: TRBJ2-4
abundance: NA
v_gene: TRBV7-2
len: 16
CDR3aa: CASSLAPGLAKNIQYF
CDR3nt: TGTGCCAGCAGCTTAGCGCCAGGTTTGGCCAAAAACATTCAGTACTTC

d_gene: NA
j_gene: TRBJ2-3
abundance: NA
v_gene: TRBV15
len: 17
CDR3aa: CATSTLPMAGGTDTQYF
CDR3nt: TGTGCCACCAGCACCCTTCCGATGGCCGGGGGCACAGATACGCAGTATTTT

d_gene: TRBD2
j_gene: TRBJ2-7
abundance: NA
v_gene: TRBV4-3
len: 15
CDR3aa: CASSSGREWSYEQYF
CDR3nt: TGCGCCAGCAGTAGTGGGAGGGAATGGTCCTACGAGCAGTACTTC

d_gene: NA
j_gene: TRBJ2-2
abundance: NA
v_gene: TRBV9
len: 17
CDR3aa: CASSVASQAHRPGELFF
CDR3nt: TGTGCCAGCAGCGTAGCCAGTCAGGCTCACCGACCCGGGGAGCTGTTTTTT

d_gene: NA
j_gene: TRBJ2-5
abundance: NA
v_gene: TRBV7-2
len: 15
CDR3aa: CASSLADIIGETQYF
CDR3nt: TGTGCCAGCAGCTTAGCGGACATAATTGGGGAGACCCAGTACTTC

d_gene: TRBD1
j_gene: TRBJ2-2
abundance: NA
v_gene: TRBV29-1
len: 13
CDR3aa: CSGTGGGTGELFF
CDR3nt: TGCAGCGGGACAGGGGGTGGAACCGGGGAGCTGTTTTTT

d_gene: NA
j_gene: TRBJ1-6
abundance: NA
v_gene: TRBV7-9
len: 16
CDR3aa: CASSSPGGRYNSPLHF
CDR3nt: TGTGCCAGCAGCTCCCCAGGAGGACGGTATAATTCACCCCTCCACTTT

d_gene: TRBD1
j_gene: TRBJ1-1
abundance: NA
v_gene: TRBV30
len: 14
CDR3aa: CAWSLGQGRTEAFF
CDR3nt: TGTGCCTGGAGCCTAGGACAGGGTCGCACTGAAGCTTTCTTT

d_gene: TRBD1
j_gene: TRBJ2-1
abundance: NA
v_gene: TRBV30
len: 14
CDR3aa: CAWSPGTGMGEQFF
CDR3nt: TGTGCCTGGAGCCCTGGGACAGGAATGGGTGAGCAGTTCTTC

d_gene: NA
j_gene: TRBJ1-1
abundance: NA
v_gene: TRBV19
len: 15
CDR3aa: CASSLILNLNTEAFF
CDR3nt: TGTGCCAGTAGTCTAATCCTAAATTTGAACACTGAAGCTTTCTTT

d_gene: TRBD1
j_gene: TRBJ2-1
abundance: NA
v_gene: TRBV7-9
len: 11
CDR3aa: CASSSRQGFVF
CDR3nt: TGTGCCAGCAGCTCACGACAGGGATTCGTCTTC

d_gene: NA
j_gene: TRBJ1-1
abundance: NA
v_gene: TRBV30
len: 14
CDR3aa: CAWSVLVVETEAFF
CDR3nt: TGTGCCTGGAGTGTACTCGTGGTGGAGACTGAAGCTTTCTTT

d_gene: NA
j_gene: TRBJ2-3
abundance: NA
v_gene: TRBV6-5
len: 13
CDR3aa: CASTPGGTDTQYF
CDR3nt: TGTGCCAGCACACCAGGGGGCACAGATACGCAGTATTTT

d_gene: NA
j_gene: TRBJ2-1
abundance: once
v_gene: TRBV9
len: 15
CDR3aa: CASSVARALYNEQFF
CDR3nt: TGTGCCAGCAGCGTAGCGAGGGCCCTATACAATGAGCAGTTCTTC

d_gene: NA
j_gene: TRBJ1-4
abundance: few
v_gene: TRBV7-2
len: 14
CDR3aa: CASSLDRFNEKLFF
CDR3nt: TGTGCCAGCAGCTTAGACAGGTTTAATGAAAAACTGTTTTTT

d_gene: NA
j_gene: TRBJ2-1
abundance: few
v_gene: TRBV19
len: 15
CDR3aa: CASSIGSSSYNEQFF
CDR3nt: TGTGCCAGTAGTATCGGGTCGAGCTCCTACAATGAGCAGTTCTTC

d_gene: NA
j_gene: TRBJ1-5
abundance: NA
v_gene: TRBV7-2
len: 15
CDR3aa: CASSESITGNQPQHF
CDR3nt: TGTGCCAGCAGCGAATCAATAACTGGCAATCAGCCCCAGCATTTT

d_gene: TRBD2
j_gene: TRBJ2-1
abundance: once
v_gene: TRBV27
len: 15
CDR3aa: CASSFETSENNEQFF
CDR3nt: TGTGCCAGCAGTTTTGAGACTAGCGAGAACAATGAGCAGTTCTTC

d_gene: NA
j_gene: TRBJ1-1
abundance: NA
v_gene: TRBV10-3
len: 15
CDR3aa: CAITQGTPMNTEAFF
CDR3nt: TGTGCCATCACCCAAGGGACACCTATGAACACTGAAGCTTTCTTT

d_gene: TRBD1
j_gene: TRBJ2-3
abundance: few
v_gene: TRBV7-2
len: 15
CDR3aa: CASSPTGGGTDTQYF
CDR3nt: TGTGCCAGCAGCCCCACAGGGGGCGGCACAGATACGCAGTATTTT